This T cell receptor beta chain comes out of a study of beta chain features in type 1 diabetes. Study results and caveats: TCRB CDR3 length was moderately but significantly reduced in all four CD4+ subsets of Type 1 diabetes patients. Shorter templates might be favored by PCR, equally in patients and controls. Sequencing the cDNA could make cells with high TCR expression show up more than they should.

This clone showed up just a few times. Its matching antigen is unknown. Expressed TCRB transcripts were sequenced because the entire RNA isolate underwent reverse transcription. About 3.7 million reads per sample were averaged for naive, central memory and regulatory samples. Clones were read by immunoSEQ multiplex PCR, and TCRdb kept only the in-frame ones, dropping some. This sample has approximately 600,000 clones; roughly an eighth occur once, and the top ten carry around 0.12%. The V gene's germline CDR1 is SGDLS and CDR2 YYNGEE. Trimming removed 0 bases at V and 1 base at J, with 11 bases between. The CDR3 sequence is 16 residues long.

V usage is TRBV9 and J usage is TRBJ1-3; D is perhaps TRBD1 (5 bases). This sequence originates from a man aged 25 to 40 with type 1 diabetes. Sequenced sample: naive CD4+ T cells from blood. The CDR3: CASSVGQQQSGNTIYF. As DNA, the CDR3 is TGTGCCAGCAGCGTAGGACAGCAGCAATCTGGAAACACCATATATTTT.